The T cell receptor (beta chain) under discussion was sequenced for a study of T cells in Graves' hyperthyroidism and ophthalmopathy. The wider study: Prior to any treatment, at the point of initial diagnosis, peripheral blood was collected.

This clonotype was counted ten times or more. Amplification of TCR beta CDR3 regions used RNA as the template. First-round RT-PCR with HTBI primers amplified the TCR CDR3 region. TCRdb recomputed calls from the multiplex PCR reads with MiXCR, one row per CDR3 protein. The table lists about 720,000 distinct CDR3 sequences, approximately 19% of them singletons. Clinical symptoms, serum thyroxine, TRAb, thyroid ultrasound and orbital computed tomography informed diagnoses. It was at first hyperthyroidism diagnosis, before any ophthalmopathy symptoms, that the blood sample was taken. CDR1 and CDR2 (germline): SNHLY, FYNNEI. V shed 6 bases and J 4 bases; nucleotides not matched to a gene: 3. CDR3 length: 13 amino acids.

The source of this sequence is a woman between 50 and 59 years old with Graves' hyperthyroidism that later progressed to Graves' ophthalmopathy. The chain links TRBV2 to TRBJ1-3; 7 bases match TRBD1. Source material: blood. The CDR3 bases are TGTGCCAGCAGGAACAGGGGCGGAAACACCATATATTTT. Translated, it gives CASRNRGGNTIYF.